In its sample, the clone carrying this T cell receptor (beta chain) was seen a few times. Its antigen is undetermined. With molecular barcodes, quantitative 5'-RACE was used to make the TCR beta libraries. TCRdb used MiXCR to reprocess the 5' RACE reads, holding one entry per CDR3 protein. The data show about 220,000 distinct CDR3 sequences, about 18% seen once. The data are from a study of CD8 T cells in ankylosing spondylitis. Germline V gives CDR1 LGHNA, CDR2 YSLEER. V lost 4 bases, J lost 0 bases, and 7 bases lay in between. CDR3 size: 14 residues. The study's findings and limits: Earlier authors reported some of these motif variants in reactive arthritis synovial fluid and blood. For ankylosing spondylitis blood, a TCR beta motif of several highly homologous variants appeared characteristic. Enrichment of disease-linked clones was reportedly significant in matched ankylosing spondylitis synovial fluid.

Sequencing was performed on blood, either unsorted or a sorted T cell fraction (not recorded which). The genes are TRBV4-3 and TRBJ2-1; D is uncertain. This sequence was found in a male donor with ankylosing spondylitis. CDR3 in DNA: TGCGCCAGCAGCCGGGCCAGCTCCTACAATGAGCAGTTCTTC. Amino acids: CASSRASSYNEQFF.